The 10 T cell receptor beta chains presented below share a single source sample, sequenced in a study of blood T cell repertoires in COVID-19. Clones were sequenced by immunoSEQ multiplex PCR, and TCRdb holds only the in-frame ones, with some missing. Of around 150,000 clones listed, around 82% are singletons. The specimen sequenced was peripheral blood. All receptors come from a man aged 60 to 69 with acute or convalescent COVID-19.

This clone came up a few times. At one end, the junction sequence differs from germline, possibly due to a read error. The J gene is TRBJ2-1, the V gene TRBV7-7; D possibly corresponds to TRBD2 (6 bases). Germline-derived CDR1 and CDR2 are SSHAT and FNYEAQ (reference sequence). The CDR3 has 15 residues. This CDR3 reads CASSLAVGTHNEQFF. Here the CDR3 DNA reads TGTGCTAGCAGCTTAGCCGTCGGGACTCACAATGAGCAGTTCTTC.

The V gene is TRBV5-6, the J gene TRBJ2-2, with 9 positions matching TRBD2. CDR1 and CDR2 from the germline V gene are SGHDT and YYEEEE. V dropped 4 bases and J dropped 6; count of bases not matched to a gene: 10. The CDR3 totals 16 residues. The CDR3 DNA sequence: TGTGCCAGCAGCCCAATTAGCGGGAGCGGCCCCGGGGAGCTGTTTTTT. This encodes CASSPISGSGPGELFF.

The chain recombines TRBV27 with TRBJ2-5, with 7 bases lining up with TRBD1. V was pared by 7 bases and J by 1 base, with 6 bases of the junction left unmatched. Germline values: CDR1 MNHEY, CDR2 SMNVEV (reference sequence). The CDR3 loop spans 14 amino acids. The CDR3 region has the DNA TGTGCCAGCACCCGGACAGGCCGCCAAGAGACCCAGTACTTC. Its translation is CASTRTGRQETQYF.

The chain combines TRBV2 with TRBJ2-3; D is perhaps TRBD1 (5 bases). The CDR3 totals 16 residues. V shed 2 bases and J shed 5 bases, with 17 bases lying between them. Germline V gene sequence: CDR1 SNHLY, CDR2 FYNNEI. For the CDR3, the DNA is TGTGCCAGCAGTGAAAAGTGGCAGGGTGGGCGAGATACGCAGTATTTT. This gives the protein CASSEKWQGGRDTQYF.

The rearrangement links TRBV7-3 to TRBJ2-3, with 12 bases aligning to TRBD2. J lost 7 bases, V lost 2 bases, and 4 bases had no gene match. This CDR3 region has 15 residues. Germline values: CDR1 SGHTA, CDR2 FQGTGA. The CDR3 DNA sequence: TGTGCCAGCAGCTTAGGACTAGCGGGAACAAATACGCAGTATTTT. As protein: CASSLGLAGTNTQYF.

The chain couples TRBV19 to TRBJ2-7, with D perhaps matching TRBD1 (6 bases). Trimming stripped 4 bases from V and 3 bases from J, with 13 bases between. Germline V gene data show CDR1 as LNHDA and CDR2 as SQIVND (reference sequence). The CDR3 runs to 14 residues. The CDR3 reads CASSRETGLYEQYF. Here the CDR3 DNA reads TGTGCCAGTAGTAGAGAGACAGGACTCTACGAGCAGTACTTC. Supplemented by reference TRBV19 and TRBJ2-7, the full variable domain reads DGGITQSPKYLFRKEGQNVTLSCEQNLNHDAMYWYRQDPGQGLRLIYYSQIVNDFQKGDIAEGYSVSREKKESFPLTVTSAQKNPTAFYLCASSRETGLYEQYFGPGTRLTVT.

The chain couples TRBV19 to TRBJ1-1; D call uncertain. Germline loops: CDR1 LNHDA, CDR2 SQIVND (reference sequence). The V end lost 6 bases, the J end lost 4 bases, and 9 bases lay between the germline ends. CDR3 size: 12 residues. The CDR3: CASRIGPTEAFF. The DNA for the CDR3 is TGTGCCAGTAGAATTGGCCCCACTGAAGCTTTCTTT.

The rearrangement uses TRBV7-9 and TRBJ2-2, with D maybe TRBD1 (6 bases). The CDR3 has 18 residues. V was trimmed by 6 bases and J by 2 bases, leaving 22 bases between them. Per the germline V gene, CDR1 is SEHNR and CDR2 is FQNEAQ (reference sequence). The CDR3 coding sequence is TGTGCCAGCAGTCAATACCCAGTATGGGACACTAACACCGGGGAGCTGTTTTTT. Translation gives CASSQYPVWDTNTGELFF.

V is TRBV30 and J is TRBJ1-2; a weak D match, TRBD1 (6 bases). This CDR3 is 14 amino acids long. Deletions cut 4 bases from V and 2 bases from J, with 14 bases between. Germline V gives CDR1 GTSNPN, CDR2 SVGIG (reference sequence). The CDR3 sequence is CAWNQQGTNYGYTF. CDR3 nucleotides: TGTGCCTGGAATCAACAGGGTACCAACTATGGCTACACCTTC.

The gene calls are TRBV2 and TRBJ2-7, with 7 nucleotides matching TRBD1. Germline V lookup: CDR1 SNHLY, CDR2 FYNNEI. This CDR3 has 14 residues. V was clipped by 6 bases and J by 2 bases; unmatched bases: 7. CDR3 sequence (DNA): TGTGCCAGCAGCCCGGACAGGAGAGCCTACGAGCAGTACTTC. Translation gives CASSPDRRAYEQYF.